One sample yielded the 9 T cell receptor beta chains listed below, sequenced in a study of CD8+CD57+ T cells in acquired aplastic anemia. Profiling that covered TCR beta VDJ and CDR3 relied on genomic DNA as its template. TCRdb processed the reads anew with MiXCR; each CDR3 protein has one entry. The repertoire has fewer than 250,000 distinct CDR3 sequences, around half of them found once; the top ten carry 16%. The sequencing sample was made of sorted CD4+, CD8+, or CD8+CD57+ T cells (not recorded which) from PBMCs. These receptors were obtained from a human donor in good health, serving as a control.

This clonotype was seen only once. The gene calls are TRBV10-1 and TRBJ1-5; D may be TRBD1 (6 bases). V was cut by 2 bases and J by 0 bases, with 23 bases left in between. The CDR3 has 20 residues. Germline V gene data show CDR1 as WNHNN and CDR2 as SYGVQD (reference sequence). The CDR3 here is CASSEIGQLAKYVSNQPQHF. The CDR3 DNA reads TGCGCCAGCAGTGAGATAGGACAGTTAGCAAAGTACGTTAGCAATCAGCCCCAGCATTTT.

The chain carries TRBV5-6 and TRBJ1-6, with 7 bases that match TRBD1. This CDR3 region has 15 residues. Per the germline V gene, CDR1 is SGHDT and CDR2 is YYEEEE. V was pared by 0 bases and J by 13 bases, with 10 bases of the junction left unmatched. The CDR3 region is CASSLGGGQRSPLHF. CDR3 nucleotides: TGTGCCAGCAGCTTGGGCGGGGGACAGCGATCCCCCCTCCACTTT. Looking up the rest from reference TRBV5-6 and TRBJ1-6 gives the full variable domain: DAGVTQSPTHLIKTRGQQVTLRCSPKSGHDTVSWYQQALGQGPQFIFQYYEEEERQRGNFPDRFSGHQFPNYSSELNVNALLLGDSALYLCASSLGGGQRSPLHFGNGTRLTVT.

This clonotype occurred a few times. The chain is built from TRBV29-1 and TRBJ2-3; 14 bases are a match to TRBD2. The germline CDR1 and CDR2 sequences are SQVTM and ANQGSEA. The CDR3 runs 16 residues. V lost 5 bases to trimming and J lost 6 bases; unmatched junction nucleotides: 10. The CDR3 sequence is CSVSVTSGGARDTQYF. The CDR3 DNA is TGCAGCGTTAGCGTGACTAGCGGGGGGGCACGGGATACGCAGTATTTT.

The V and J genes are TRBV7-2 and TRBJ2-7; tentative D call: TRBD2 (5 bases). Per the germline V gene, CDR1 is SGHTA and CDR2 is FQGNSA. V dropped 0 bases and J dropped 2 bases, with 11 bases sitting between them. This CDR3 contains 15 residues. The CDR3 is CASSLAGDGAYEQYF. DNA for the CDR3: TGTGCCAGCAGCTTAGCGGGAGACGGAGCCTACGAGCAGTACTTC.

V and J are TRBV29-1 and TRBJ2-7; 7 bases agree with TRBD1. V lost 6 bases to trimming and J lost 1 base; unmatched junction nucleotides: 9. CDR3 length: 14 residues. Germline lookup yields CDR1 SQVTM and CDR2 ANQGSEA. CDR3 sequence (DNA): TGCAGCGTGGGCCGAAACAGGGGATCCTACGAGCAGTACTTC. It codes for CSVGRNRGSYEQYF.

This clonotype has only a few counts. In this CDR3 the conserved last residue, phenylalanine or tryptophan, is missing, so a read error is likely. This chain connects TRBV20-1 to TRBJ1-6; 9 bases match TRBD1. The length of the CDR3 is 15 residues. Per the germline V gene, CDR1 is DFQATT and CDR2 is SNEGSKA (reference sequence). The V segment lost 0 bases and the J segment 11 bases; nucleotides outside the gene matches: 8. CDR3 residues: CSARDRGQGNPPLHS. The CDR3 region has the DNA TGCAGTGCTAGAGATAGGGGACAGGGCAATCCACCCCTCCACTCT.

This chain links TRBV2 with TRBJ2-3; D gene ambiguous. Per the germline V gene, CDR1 is SNHLY and CDR2 is FYNNEI. The CDR3 spans 14 residues. Trimming removed 3 bases from V and 1 base from J, with 8 bases in between. Here the CDR3 reads CASSEGSRTDTQYF. Written as DNA, the CDR3 is TGTGCCAGCAGTGAGGGGTCCCGCACAGATACGCAGTATTTT.

The chain combines TRBV2 with TRBJ1-6; 11 nucleotides match TRBD1. CDR3 length equals 15 residues. Germline V lookup: CDR1 SNHLY, CDR2 FYNNEI. The J segment lost 10 bases and the V segment lost 6 bases, leaving 8 bases of the junction unmatched. The CDR3: CASRRGQGVNSPLHF. For the CDR3, the DNA is TGTGCCAGCAGACGGGGACAGGGGGTAAACTCACCCCTCCACTTT.

This clonotype was seen once. V usage is TRBV20-1 and J usage is TRBJ1-3, with D uncertain. The germline V gene has CDR1 DFQATT and CDR2 SNEGSKA (reference sequence). The CDR3 sequence is 15 residues long. V shed 0 bases and J shed 0 bases, with 9 bases lying between them. The CDR3 bases are TGCAGTGCTAGAGAAAGGTGGGGCTCTGGAAACACCATATATTTT. Translated: CSARERWGSGNTIYF.